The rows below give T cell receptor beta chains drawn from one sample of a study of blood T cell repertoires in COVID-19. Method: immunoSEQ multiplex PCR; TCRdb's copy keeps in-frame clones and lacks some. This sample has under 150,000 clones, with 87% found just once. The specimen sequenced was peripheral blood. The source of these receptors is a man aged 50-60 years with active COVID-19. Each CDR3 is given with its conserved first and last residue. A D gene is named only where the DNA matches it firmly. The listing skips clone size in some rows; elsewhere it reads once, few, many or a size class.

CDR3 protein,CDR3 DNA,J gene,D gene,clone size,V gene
CAISGHDVAGYTF,TGTGCCATCAGCGGACACGATGTCGCTGGCTACACCTTC,TRBJ1-2,NA,NA,TRBV10-3
CASSYAGGAGNSPLHF,TGTGCCAGCAGTTACGCAGGCGGGGCCGGTAATTCACCCCTCCACTTT,TRBJ1-6,NA,NA,TRBV6-5
CASSLARGGNEQFF,TGTGCCAGCAGCTTAGCACGAGGGGGCAATGAGCAGTTCTTC,TRBJ2-1,NA,NA,TRBV11-2
CASRETGTGALSEQYF,TGTGCCAGCAGGGAGACCGGGACAGGGGCCCTGTCGGAGCAGTACTTC,TRBJ2-7,TRBD1,NA,TRBV6-6
CATSLDKNTEAFF,TGTGCCACCAGCCTGGACAAAAACACTGAAGCTTTCTTT,TRBJ1-1,NA,NA,TRBV15
CASSQRGQGGYGYTF,TGTGCCAGCAGTCAGCGCGGACAGGGAGGCTATGGCTACACCTTC,TRBJ1-2,TRBD1,NA,TRBV2
CASGFGTGGFNEQFF,TGTGCTAGTGGTTTCGGGACAGGGGGGTTCAATGAGCAGTTCTTC,TRBJ2-1,TRBD1,NA,TRBV12-5
CASSHVSDTLTSGNTIYF,TGCGCCAGCAGCCACGTGTCGGACACACTAACCTCTGGAAACACCATATATTTT,TRBJ1-3,NA,NA,TRBV4-1
CASHRGYGELFF,TGTGCCAGCCACCGGGGGTACGGGGAGCTGTTTTTT,TRBJ2-2,NA,few,TRBV2
CASSQDQDRATYEQYF,TGTGCCAGCAGCCAAGATCAGGACAGGGCCACCTACGAGCAGTACTTC,TRBJ2-7,TRBD1,NA,TRBV4-2
CASSLPTGGVWFSNQPQHF,TGTGCCAGCAGTTTACCGACAGGGGGCGTATGGTTTAGCAATCAGCCCCAGCATTTT,TRBJ1-5,TRBD1,NA,TRBV28
CASSQDPGVSGNTIYF,TGTGCCAGCAGCCAAGATCCGGGGGTCTCTGGAAACACCATATATTTT,TRBJ1-3,NA,NA,TRBV4-2
CATSSTSGGLDEQFF,TGTGCCACCAGCTCCACTAGCGGGGGTCTAGATGAGCAGTTCTTC,TRBJ2-1,TRBD2,NA,TRBV15
CASSLLAGGSTDTQYF,TGTGCCAGCAGTCTTTTAGCGGGGGGGAGCACAGATACGCAGTATTTT,TRBJ2-3,TRBD2,NA,TRBV2
CASSPFSGGALTDTQYF,TGTGCCAGCAGCCCCTTTAGCGGGGGGGCCCTCACAGATACGCAGTATTTT,TRBJ2-3,TRBD2,NA,TRBV9
CSVPGQGGEQYF,TGCAGCGTTCCCGGACAGGGGGGCGAGCAGTACTTC,TRBJ2-7,TRBD1,NA,TRBV29-1
CASSPPFYRVETQYF,TGTGCCAGCAGCCCCCCATTCTACCGGGTCGAGACCCAGTACTTC,TRBJ2-5,NA,NA,TRBV7-6
CASSLELAGGRETQYF,TGTGCCAGCAGCCTGGAACTAGCGGGGGGCAGGGAGACCCAGTACTTC,TRBJ2-5,TRBD2,NA,TRBV7-2
CASSVEVWDRGTGANVLTF,TGTGCCAGCAGCGTGGAGGTGTGGGACAGGGGGACCGGGGCCAACGTCCTGACTTTC,TRBJ2-6,TRBD1,NA,TRBV9
CASSLYSFESAEAFF,TGTGCCAGCAGCTTATATAGTTTTGAGTCGGCTGAAGCTTTCTTT,TRBJ1-1,NA,NA,TRBV7-2
CASRVGGGNTIYF,TGTGCCAGCCGGGTAGGCGGTGGAAACACCATATATTTT,TRBJ1-3,NA,NA,TRBV7-9
CATSDTDITNTGELFF,TGTGCCACCAGTGACACTGACATAACGAACACCGGGGAGCTGTTTTTT,TRBJ2-2,NA,NA,TRBV24-1
CASSESPSGSTDTQYF,TGCGCCAGCAGTGAGTCTCCCAGCGGAAGCACAGATACGCAGTATTTT,TRBJ2-3,NA,NA,TRBV10-1
CASSFYRSPLHF,TGTGCCAGCAGTTTCTATCGATCACCCCTCCACTTT,TRBJ1-6,NA,NA,TRBV12-3/TRBV12-4
CASSLTTSGLAGGSSYNEQFF,TGTGCCAGCAGCTTAACCACATCGGGACTAGCGGGGGGCTCTTCCTACAATGAGCAGTTCTTC,TRBJ2-1,TRBD2,NA,TRBV7-8
CATSDLPTGGNTGELFF,TGTGCCACCAGTGATTTGCCGACAGGGGGCAACACCGGGGAGCTGTTTTTT,TRBJ2-2,TRBD1,NA,TRBV24-1
CASSLGDSLQETQYF,TGCGCCAGCAGCTTGGGAGACAGTTTACAAGAGACCCAGTACTTC,TRBJ2-5,NA,once,TRBV5-1
CASSGLADEQFF,TGTGCCAGCAGCGGACTAGCCGATGAGCAGTTCTTC,TRBJ2-1,TRBD2,NA,TRBV2
CSVGSREGSPLHF,TGCAGCGTTGGATCCAGGGAGGGTTCACCCCTCCACTTT,TRBJ1-6,NA,NA,TRBV29-1